The rows below give T cell receptor beta chains drawn from one sample of a study of OX40 agonist ivuxolimab in advanced cancers. The protocol was immunoSEQ multiplex PCR, while the TCRdb copy is restricted to in-frame clones and leaves out a portion. This sample has 75,000 to 100,000 clones, with 70% to 90% found just once. The source material was CD4+ or CD8+ T cells sorted from blood, sampled in a trial of the OX40 agonist ivuxolimab. These receptors all come from an adult with an advanced solid tumor such as melanoma, head and neck, liver or kidney cancer. The CDR3 runs from the conserved cysteine through the conserved F or W. The D gene is left open where the match is weak. The size of a clone is reported for some rows only, either as once, few or many, or as a class for expanded clones.

d_call: .
cdr3_length: 14
v_call: TRBV2
j_call: TRBJ1-5
clone_size: .
cdr3_aa: CASRGPGGGQPQHF
cdr3_nt: TGTGCCAGCAGAGGACCCGGTGGAGGTCAGCCCCAGCATTTT

d_call: .
cdr3_length: 14
v_call: TRBV19
j_call: TRBJ1-2
clone_size: .
cdr3_aa: CASSIGRSNYGYTF
cdr3_nt: TGTGCCAGTAGTATAGGACGGTCCAACTATGGCTACACCTTC

d_call: .
cdr3_length: 14
v_call: TRBV7-9
j_call: TRBJ2-7
clone_size: .
cdr3_aa: CASSLGAGSNEQYF
cdr3_nt: TGTGCCAGCAGCTTAGGAGCGGGTTCCAACGAGCAGTACTTC

d_call: .
cdr3_length: 13
v_call: TRBV12-5
j_call: TRBJ2-7
clone_size: .
cdr3_aa: CASGSTPRNEQYF
cdr3_nt: TGTGCTAGTGGTTCCACACCCCGAAACGAGCAGTACTTC

d_call: TRBD2
cdr3_length: 18
v_call: TRBV7-2
j_call: TRBJ2-3
clone_size: .
cdr3_aa: CASSLGGLAGGPQYTQYF
cdr3_nt: TGTGCCAGCAGCTTAGGGGGACTAGCGGGAGGGCCTCAATATACGCAGTATTTT

d_call: .
cdr3_length: 18
v_call: TRBV7-2
j_call: TRBJ1-6
clone_size: .
cdr3_aa: CASSFSSGLSSYNSPLHF
cdr3_nt: TGTGCCAGCAGCTTTAGTAGTGGGCTGAGCTCCTATAATTCACCCCTCCACTTT

d_call: TRBD2
cdr3_length: 15
v_call: TRBV9
j_call: TRBJ2-3
clone_size: few
cdr3_aa: CASSGLAGGQDTQYF
cdr3_nt: TGTGCCAGCAGCGGGTTAGCGGGGGGGCAAGATACGCAGTATTTT

d_call: .
cdr3_length: 13
v_call: TRBV5-4
j_call: TRBJ2-7
clone_size: .
cdr3_aa: CASSLGQLYEQYF
cdr3_nt: TGTGCCAGCAGCTTGGGTCAGCTCTACGAGCAGTACTTC

d_call: .
cdr3_length: 14
v_call: TRBV25-1
j_call: TRBJ2-7
clone_size: once
cdr3_aa: CASSESGGGYEQYF
cdr3_nt: TGTGCCAGCAGTGAATCTGGGGGCGGCTACGAGCAGTACTTC

d_call: .
cdr3_length: 14
v_call: TRBV7-9
j_call: TRBJ1-6
clone_size: .
cdr3_aa: CASSLGGFGSPLHF
cdr3_nt: TGTGCCAGCAGCTTGGGAGGGTTCGGTTCACCCCTCCACTTT

d_call: TRBD2
cdr3_length: 14
v_call: TRBV29-1
j_call: TRBJ2-7
clone_size: .
cdr3_aa: CSVEGIAGGDEQYF
cdr3_nt: TGCAGCGTTGAGGGGATAGCGGGAGGGGATGAGCAGTACTTC

d_call: .
cdr3_length: 16
v_call: TRBV5-1
j_call: TRBJ1-4
clone_size: .
cdr3_aa: CASSAVGPHDNEKLFF
cdr3_nt: TGCGCCAGCAGCGCGGTCGGGCCCCACGATAATGAAAAACTGTTTTTT

d_call: .
cdr3_length: 14
v_call: TRBV18
j_call: TRBJ1-6
clone_size: few
cdr3_aa: CASSPGQGNSPLHF
cdr3_nt: TGTGCCAGCTCACCAGGCCAGGGGAATTCACCCCTCCACTTT

d_call: .
cdr3_length: 12
v_call: TRBV13
j_call: TRBJ2-7
clone_size: .
cdr3_aa: CASSLGNNEQYF
cdr3_nt: TGTGCCAGCAGCTTAGGTAACAACGAGCAGTACTTC

d_call: .
cdr3_length: 13
v_call: TRBV29-1
j_call: TRBJ1-1
clone_size: .
cdr3_aa: CSVEQQTRLQAFF
cdr3_nt: TGCAGCGTTGAACAACAGACCAGGCTCCAAGCTTTCTTT

d_call: .
cdr3_length: 12
v_call: TRBV29-1
j_call: TRBJ1-3
clone_size: .
cdr3_aa: CSVADGGNTIYF
cdr3_nt: TGCAGCGTTGCTGACGGGGGAAACACCATATATTTT

d_call: TRBD2
cdr3_length: 16
v_call: TRBV9
j_call: TRBJ2-7
clone_size: .
cdr3_aa: CASSAGRGGAYYEQYF
cdr3_nt: TGTGCCAGCAGCGCCGGGAGGGGGGGAGCCTACTACGAGCAGTACTTC

d_call: TRBD1
cdr3_length: 15
v_call: TRBV19
j_call: TRBJ1-1
clone_size: .
cdr3_aa: CASSQGQAQNTEAFF
cdr3_nt: TGTGCCAGTTCCCAGGGACAGGCTCAGAACACTGAAGCTTTCTTT

d_call: .
cdr3_length: 15
v_call: TRBV19
j_call: TRBJ1-1
clone_size: .
cdr3_aa: CASSIVSTGNTEAFF
cdr3_nt: TGTGCCAGTAGTATAGTAAGTACAGGTAACACTGAAGCTTTCTTT

d_call: .
cdr3_length: 13
v_call: TRBV6-6
j_call: TRBJ2-7
clone_size: .
cdr3_aa: CASSYSLGYEQYF
cdr3_nt: TGTGCCAGCAGTTACTCTCTGGGCTACGAGCAGTACTTC

d_call: .
cdr3_length: 15
v_call: TRBV4-2
j_call: TRBJ1-2
clone_size: .
cdr3_aa: CASSQVSGVNYGYTF
cdr3_nt: TGTGCCAGCAGCCAAGTCTCCGGTGTTAACTATGGCTACACCTTC

d_call: TRBD2
cdr3_length: 14
v_call: TRBV6-1
j_call: TRBJ2-1
clone_size: once
cdr3_aa: CASKGLAGVYEQFF
cdr3_nt: TGTGCCAGCAAAGGACTAGCGGGAGTCTATGAGCAGTTCTTC

d_call: .
cdr3_length: 15
v_call: TRBV4-1
j_call: TRBJ2-7
clone_size: .
cdr3_aa: CASSQGHGASYEQYF
cdr3_nt: TGCGCCAGCAGCCAAGGCCACGGAGCCTCCTACGAGCAGTACTTC

d_call: .
cdr3_length: 14
v_call: TRBV19
j_call: TRBJ2-1
clone_size: .
cdr3_aa: CASSPGPGYNEQFF
cdr3_nt: TGTGCCAGTAGCCCGGGGCCTGGCTACAATGAGCAGTTCTTC

d_call: .
cdr3_length: 14
v_call: TRBV9
j_call: TRBJ2-7
clone_size: once
cdr3_aa: CASSAGTNPYEQYF
cdr3_nt: TGTGCCAGCAGCGCCGGGACGAATCCCTACGAGCAGTACTTC

d_call: .
cdr3_length: 15
v_call: TRBV29-1
j_call: TRBJ2-3
clone_size: .
cdr3_aa: CSVGRGLSSTDTQYF
cdr3_nt: TGCAGCGTCGGGAGGGGGCTTTCCAGCACAGATACGCAGTATTTT

d_call: .
cdr3_length: 13
v_call: TRBV6-5
j_call: TRBJ1-2
clone_size: .
cdr3_aa: CASSYGRVGGYTF
cdr3_nt: TGTGCCAGCAGTTATGGGCGGGTAGGCGGCTACACCTTC

d_call: .
cdr3_length: 15
v_call: TRBV6-5
j_call: TRBJ1-4
clone_size: once
cdr3_aa: CASSYGGIVPEKLFF
cdr3_nt: TGTGCCAGCAGTTACGGGGGGATAGTACCCGAAAAACTGTTTTTT

d_call: .
cdr3_length: 12
v_call: TRBV19
j_call: TRBJ1-2
clone_size: .
cdr3_aa: CASSIAVDGYTF
cdr3_nt: TGTGCCAGTAGTATAGCGGTGGATGGCTACACCTTC

d_call: .
cdr3_length: 14
v_call: TRBV7-2
j_call: TRBJ1-1
clone_size: .
cdr3_aa: CASSFPRGGTEAFF
cdr3_nt: TGTGCCAGCAGCTTCCCGAGGGGCGGCACTGAAGCTTTCTTT

d_call: TRBD1
cdr3_length: 18
v_call: TRBV18
j_call: TRBJ1-1
clone_size: .
cdr3_aa: CASSTAVGQGLGNTEAFF
cdr3_nt: TGTGCCAGCTCAACGGCAGTGGGACAGGGGTTGGGGAACACTGAAGCTTTCTTT

d_call: .
cdr3_length: 14
v_call: TRBV18
j_call: TRBJ1-1
clone_size: .
cdr3_aa: CASSPGQLNTEAFF
cdr3_nt: TGTGCCAGCTCACCCGGACAGTTGAACACTGAAGCTTTCTTT

d_call: .
cdr3_length: 14
v_call: TRBV7-8
j_call: TRBJ2-2
clone_size: .
cdr3_aa: CASSGTTNTGELFF
cdr3_nt: TGTGCCAGCAGCGGGACAACGAACACCGGGGAGCTGTTTTTT

d_call: .
cdr3_length: 11
v_call: TRBV11-2
j_call: TRBJ2-1
clone_size: .
cdr3_aa: CASSQLSEQFF
cdr3_nt: TGTGCCAGCAGCCAGTTGTCGGAGCAGTTCTTC

d_call: TRBD2
cdr3_length: 14
v_call: TRBV4-2
j_call: TRBJ2-1
clone_size: .
cdr3_aa: CASSLRLAINEQFF
cdr3_nt: TGTGCCAGCAGCTTACGACTAGCGATCAATGAGCAGTTCTTC

d_call: TRBD2
cdr3_length: 14
v_call: TRBV7-9
j_call: TRBJ2-1
clone_size: .
cdr3_aa: CASSLDGRDNEQFF
cdr3_nt: TGTGCCAGCAGCTTAGACGGGAGGGACAATGAGCAGTTCTTC

d_call: .
cdr3_length: 14
v_call: TRBV10-3
j_call: TRBJ2-5
clone_size: .
cdr3_aa: CAISESAGKVTQYF
cdr3_nt: TGTGCCATCAGTGAGTCGGCAGGGAAAGTGACCCAGTACTTC

d_call: .
cdr3_length: 15
v_call: TRBV2
j_call: TRBJ2-1
clone_size: .
cdr3_aa: CASSDRAGGGNEQFF
cdr3_nt: TGTGCCAGCAGTGATCGGGCAGGGGGAGGGAATGAGCAGTTCTTC

d_call: TRBD2
cdr3_length: 15
v_call: TRBV18
j_call: TRBJ2-7
clone_size: .
cdr3_aa: CASSPPGGVEYEQYF
cdr3_nt: TGTGCCAGCTCACCACCGGGAGGGGTGGAGTACGAGCAGTACTTC

d_call: TRBD1
cdr3_length: 14
v_call: TRBV19
j_call: TRBJ1-5
clone_size: .
cdr3_aa: CASSGTGGSQPQHF
cdr3_nt: TGTGCCAGTAGTGGTACAGGGGGTAGTCAGCCCCAGCATTTT

d_call: .
cdr3_length: 14
v_call: TRBV6-5
j_call: TRBJ2-5
clone_size: .
cdr3_aa: CASSWTVDQETQYF
cdr3_nt: TGTGCCAGCAGCTGGACAGTCGACCAAGAGACCCAGTACTTC

d_call: TRBD2
cdr3_length: 16
v_call: TRBV6-6
j_call: TRBJ2-3
clone_size: .
cdr3_aa: CASSRTSGISTDTQYF
cdr3_nt: TGTGCCAGCAGCCGAACTAGCGGGATCAGCACAGATACGCAGTATTTT

d_call: .
cdr3_length: 12
v_call: TRBV6-6
j_call: TRBJ1-2
clone_size: .
cdr3_aa: CASSLPPYGYTF
cdr3_nt: TGTGCCAGCAGTCTTCCCCCATATGGCTACACCTTC

d_call: TRBD1
cdr3_length: 16
v_call: TRBV7-2
j_call: TRBJ1-5
clone_size: .
cdr3_aa: CASSPGDRQGSQPQHF
cdr3_nt: TGTGCCAGCAGCCCAGGAGACCGACAGGGTTCTCAGCCCCAGCATTTT

d_call: TRBD2
cdr3_length: 16
v_call: TRBV9
j_call: TRBJ2-1
clone_size: .
cdr3_aa: CASSAPPSGSYNEQFF
cdr3_nt: TGTGCCAGCAGCGCGCCTCCTAGCGGCTCCTACAATGAGCAGTTCTTC

d_call: .
cdr3_length: 13
v_call: TRBV11-2
j_call: TRBJ2-7
clone_size: .
cdr3_aa: CASSLLWSYEQYF
cdr3_nt: TGTGCCAGCAGCTTACTGTGGTCCTACGAGCAGTACTTC

d_call: TRBD2
cdr3_length: 16
v_call: TRBV15
j_call: TRBJ2-1
clone_size: .
cdr3_aa: CATSSDSGGAGNEQFF
cdr3_nt: TGTGCCACCAGCAGCGATAGCGGGGGGGCGGGGAATGAGCAGTTCTTC

d_call: .
cdr3_length: 13
v_call: TRBV27
j_call: TRBJ2-7
clone_size: .
cdr3_aa: CASSLSNSYEQYF
cdr3_nt: TGTGCCAGCAGTTTATCGAATTCCTACGAGCAGTACTTC

d_call: .
cdr3_length: 13
v_call: TRBV6-5
j_call: TRBJ1-5
clone_size: .
cdr3_aa: CASSSHRNQPQHF
cdr3_nt: TGTGCCAGCAGTTCCCACAGGAATCAGCCCCAGCATTTT

d_call: .
cdr3_length: 15
v_call: TRBV6-5
j_call: TRBJ2-2
clone_size: .
cdr3_aa: CASRFGGGNTGELFF
cdr3_nt: TGTGCCAGCAGATTCGGCGGGGGCAACACCGGGGAGCTGTTTTTT

d_call: TRBD2
cdr3_length: 16
v_call: TRBV5-8
j_call: TRBJ2-1
clone_size: once
cdr3_aa: CASSLGLAGGQNEQFF
cdr3_nt: TGTGCCAGCAGCTTGGGACTAGCGGGGGGGCAAAATGAGCAGTTCTTC

d_call: TRBD1
cdr3_length: 11
v_call: TRBV7-2
j_call: TRBJ2-7
clone_size: .
cdr3_aa: CASSGTVMQYF
cdr3_nt: TGTGCCAGCAGCGGGACAGTTATGCAGTACTTC

d_call: .
cdr3_length: 14
v_call: TRBV6-5
j_call: TRBJ1-4
clone_size: .
cdr3_aa: CASSYSGQSEKLFF
cdr3_nt: TGTGCCAGCAGTTACTCAGGGCAGAGTGAAAAACTGTTTTTT

d_call: .
cdr3_length: 12
v_call: TRBV5-6
j_call: TRBJ1-2
clone_size: .
cdr3_aa: CASSYRAYGYTF
cdr3_nt: TGTGCCAGCAGCTACAGGGCCTATGGCTACACCTTC

d_call: .
cdr3_length: 15
v_call: TRBV5-4
j_call: TRBJ2-1
clone_size: .
cdr3_aa: CASSLGGASYNEQFF
cdr3_nt: TGTGCCAGCAGTCTCGGGGGCGCCTCCTACAATGAGCAGTTCTTC